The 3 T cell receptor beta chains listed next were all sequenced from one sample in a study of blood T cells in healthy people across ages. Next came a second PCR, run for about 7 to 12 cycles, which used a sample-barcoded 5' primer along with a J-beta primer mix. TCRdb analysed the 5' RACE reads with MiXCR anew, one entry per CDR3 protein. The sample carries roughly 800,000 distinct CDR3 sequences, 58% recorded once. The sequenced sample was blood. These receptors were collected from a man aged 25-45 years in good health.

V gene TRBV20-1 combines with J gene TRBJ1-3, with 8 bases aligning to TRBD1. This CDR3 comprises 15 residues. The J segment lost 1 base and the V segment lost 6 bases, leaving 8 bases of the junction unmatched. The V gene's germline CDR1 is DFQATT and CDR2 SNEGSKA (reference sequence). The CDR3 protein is CSAWTGSMSGNTIYF. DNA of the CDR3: TGCAGTGCCTGGACAGGGTCCATGTCTGGAAACACCATATATTTT.

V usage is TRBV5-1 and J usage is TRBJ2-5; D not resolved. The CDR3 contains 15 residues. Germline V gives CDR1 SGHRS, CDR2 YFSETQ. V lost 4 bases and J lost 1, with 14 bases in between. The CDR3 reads CASSPLGPPQETQYF. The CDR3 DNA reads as TGCGCCAGCAGCCCCCTGGGTCCGCCCCAAGAGACCCAGTACTTC.

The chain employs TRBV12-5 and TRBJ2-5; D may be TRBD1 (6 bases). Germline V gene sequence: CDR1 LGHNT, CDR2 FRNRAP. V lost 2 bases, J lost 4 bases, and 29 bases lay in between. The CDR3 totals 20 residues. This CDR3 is CASGLLFKHLGQLNGETQYF. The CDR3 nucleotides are TGTGCTAGTGGTTTGCTGTTCAAACACTTAGGACAGTTGAACGGAGAGACCCAGTACTTC. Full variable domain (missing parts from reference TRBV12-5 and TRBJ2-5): DARVTQTPRHKVTEMGQEVTMRCQPILGHNTVFWYRQTMMQGLELLAYFRNRAPLDDSGMPKDRFSAEMPDATLATLKIQPSEPRDSAVYFCASGLLFKHLGQLNGETQYFGPGTRLLVL.